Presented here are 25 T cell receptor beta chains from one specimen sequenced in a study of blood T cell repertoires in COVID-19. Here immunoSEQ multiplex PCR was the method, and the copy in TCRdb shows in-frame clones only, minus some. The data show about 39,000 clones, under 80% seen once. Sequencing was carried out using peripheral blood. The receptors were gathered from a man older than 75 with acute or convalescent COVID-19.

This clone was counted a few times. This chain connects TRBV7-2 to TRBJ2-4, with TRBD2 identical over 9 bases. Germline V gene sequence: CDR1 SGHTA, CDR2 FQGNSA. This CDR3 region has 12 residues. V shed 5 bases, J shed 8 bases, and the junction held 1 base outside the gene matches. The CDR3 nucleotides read TGTGCCAGCAGCCCTAGCGGGGACATTCAGTACTTC. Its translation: CASSPSGDIQYF.

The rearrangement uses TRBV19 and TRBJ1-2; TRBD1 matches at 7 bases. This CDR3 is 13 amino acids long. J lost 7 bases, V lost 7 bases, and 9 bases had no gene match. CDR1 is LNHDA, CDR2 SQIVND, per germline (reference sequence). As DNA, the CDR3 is TGTGCCAGTACCAAATCGACAGGGCTTGGCTACACCTTC. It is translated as CASTKSTGLGYTF.

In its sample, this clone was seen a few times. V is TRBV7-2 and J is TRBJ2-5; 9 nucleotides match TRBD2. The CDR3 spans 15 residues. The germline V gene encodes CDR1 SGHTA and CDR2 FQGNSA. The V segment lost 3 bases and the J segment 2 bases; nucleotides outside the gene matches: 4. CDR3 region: CASSFQRGEQETQYF. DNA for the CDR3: TGTGCCAGCAGCTTCCAGCGGGGGGAACAAGAGACCCAGTACTTC.

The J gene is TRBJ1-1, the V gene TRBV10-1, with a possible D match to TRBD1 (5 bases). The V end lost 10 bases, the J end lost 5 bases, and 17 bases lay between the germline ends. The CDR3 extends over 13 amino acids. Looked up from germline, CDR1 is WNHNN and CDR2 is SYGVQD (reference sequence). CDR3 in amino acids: CATSVGGKTEAFF. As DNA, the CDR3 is TGCGCCACTTCAGTTGGGGGGAAGACTGAAGCTTTCTTT.

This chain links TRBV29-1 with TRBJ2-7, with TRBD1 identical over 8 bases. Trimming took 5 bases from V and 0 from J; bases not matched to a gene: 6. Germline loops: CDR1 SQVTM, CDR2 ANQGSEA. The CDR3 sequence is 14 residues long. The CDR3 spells CSVLDRASSYEQYF. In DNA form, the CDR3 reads TGCAGCGTTCTGGACAGGGCTAGCTCCTACGAGCAGTACTTC.

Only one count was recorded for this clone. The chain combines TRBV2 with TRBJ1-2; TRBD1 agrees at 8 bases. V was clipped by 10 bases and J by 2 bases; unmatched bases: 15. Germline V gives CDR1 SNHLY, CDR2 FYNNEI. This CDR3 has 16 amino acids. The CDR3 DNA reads TGTGCCAACTTTACTCTCGGACAGGGCACAAACTATGGCTACACCTTC. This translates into CANFTLGQGTNYGYTF.

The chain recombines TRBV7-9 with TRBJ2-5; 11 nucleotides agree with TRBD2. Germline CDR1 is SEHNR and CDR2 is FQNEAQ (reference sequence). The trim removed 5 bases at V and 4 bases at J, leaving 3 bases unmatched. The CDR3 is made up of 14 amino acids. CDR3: CASSPGLAGETQYF. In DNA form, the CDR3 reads TGTGCCAGCAGCCCAGGACTAGCGGGAGAGACCCAGTACTTC.

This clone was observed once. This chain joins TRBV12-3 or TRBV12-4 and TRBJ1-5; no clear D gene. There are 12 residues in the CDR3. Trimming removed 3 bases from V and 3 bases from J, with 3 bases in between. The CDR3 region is CASSLANQPQHF. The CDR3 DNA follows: TGTGCCAGCAGTTTGGCCAATCAGCCCCAGCATTTT.

CDR3 bases: TGTGCCAGCTCGCCGGTACAGGGGTCCGGCGAAAAACTGTTTTTT. Amino acid sequence: CASSPVQGSGEKLFF. This chain uses TRBV18 with TRBJ1-4; the match to TRBD1 covers 7 bases. The germline V gene has CDR1 KGHSH and CDR2 LQKENI. V was pared by 6 bases and J by 8 bases, with 12 bases of the junction left unmatched. This CDR3 is 15 amino acids long.

The CDR3 sequence: CASSELVWTEAFF. The CDR3 DNA reads TGTGCCAGCAGTGAATTAGTGTGGACTGAAGCTTTCTTT. The chain combines TRBV6-1 with TRBJ1-1; D not resolved. The germline V gene has CDR1 MNHNS and CDR2 SASEGT. V shed 2 bases and J shed 5 bases, with 9 bases lying between them. The CDR3 covers 13 residues.

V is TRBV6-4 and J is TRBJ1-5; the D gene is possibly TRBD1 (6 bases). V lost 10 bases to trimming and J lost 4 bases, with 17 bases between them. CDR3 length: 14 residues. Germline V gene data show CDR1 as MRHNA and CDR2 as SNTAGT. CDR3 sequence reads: CATINRVQNQPQHF. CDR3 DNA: TGTGCCACCATTAACAGGGTCCAGAATCAGCCCCAGCATTTT.

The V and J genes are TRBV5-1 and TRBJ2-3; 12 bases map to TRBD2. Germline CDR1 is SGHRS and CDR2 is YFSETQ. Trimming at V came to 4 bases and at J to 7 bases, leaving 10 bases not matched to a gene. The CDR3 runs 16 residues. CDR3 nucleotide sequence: TGCGCCAGCAGCACCGCTAGCGGGGGGGCTGGGAATACGCAGTATTTT. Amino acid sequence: CASSTASGGAGNTQYF.

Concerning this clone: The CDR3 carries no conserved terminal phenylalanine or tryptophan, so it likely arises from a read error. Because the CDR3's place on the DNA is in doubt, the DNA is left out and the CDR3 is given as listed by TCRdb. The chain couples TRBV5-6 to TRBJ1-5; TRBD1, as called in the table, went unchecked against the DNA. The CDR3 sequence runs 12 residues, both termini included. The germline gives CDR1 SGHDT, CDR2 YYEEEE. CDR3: CASSRPGTGGSK.

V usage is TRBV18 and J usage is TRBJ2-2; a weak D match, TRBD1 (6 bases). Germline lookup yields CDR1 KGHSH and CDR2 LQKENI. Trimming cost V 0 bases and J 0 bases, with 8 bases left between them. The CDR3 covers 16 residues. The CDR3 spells CASSPPGASNTGELFF. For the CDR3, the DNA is TGTGCCAGCTCACCACCGGGGGCATCGAACACCGGGGAGCTGTTTTTT.

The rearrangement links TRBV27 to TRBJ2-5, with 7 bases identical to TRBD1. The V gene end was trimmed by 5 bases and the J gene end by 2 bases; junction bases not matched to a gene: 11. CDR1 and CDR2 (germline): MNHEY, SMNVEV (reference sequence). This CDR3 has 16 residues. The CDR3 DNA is TGTGCCAGCAGTCCCTGGCCGGGACAGAGACAAGAGACCCAGTACTTC. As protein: CASSPWPGQRQETQYF.

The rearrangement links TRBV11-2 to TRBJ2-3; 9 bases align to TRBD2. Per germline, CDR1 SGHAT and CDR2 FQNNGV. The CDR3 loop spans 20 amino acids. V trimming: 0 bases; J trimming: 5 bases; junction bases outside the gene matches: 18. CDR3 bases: TGTGCCAGCAGCTTAGAAGCGGGGCTAGCGGGGCCCCCTTTTAAAGATACGCAGTATTTT. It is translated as CASSLEAGLAGPPFKDTQYF. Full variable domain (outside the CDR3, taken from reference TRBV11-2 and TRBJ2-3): EAGVAQSPRYKIIEKRQSVAFWCNPISGHATLYWYQQILGQGPKLLIQFQNNGVVDDSQLPKDRFSAERLKGVDSTLKIQPAKLEDSAVYLCASSLEAGLAGPPFKDTQYFGPGTRLTVL.

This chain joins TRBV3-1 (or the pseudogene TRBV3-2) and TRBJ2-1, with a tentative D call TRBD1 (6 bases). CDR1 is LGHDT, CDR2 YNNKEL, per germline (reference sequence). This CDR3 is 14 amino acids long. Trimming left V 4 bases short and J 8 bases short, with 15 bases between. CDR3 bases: TGTGCCAGCAGCCCGGGACACGTAATCTATGAGCAGTTCTTC. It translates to CASSPGHVIYEQFF.

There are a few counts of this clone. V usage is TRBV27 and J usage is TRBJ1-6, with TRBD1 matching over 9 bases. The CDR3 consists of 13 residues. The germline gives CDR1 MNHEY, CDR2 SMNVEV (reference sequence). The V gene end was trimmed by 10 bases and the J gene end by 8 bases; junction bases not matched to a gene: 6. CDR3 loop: CATGTGFDSPLHF. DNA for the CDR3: TGTGCCACCGGGACAGGGTTTGATTCACCCCTCCACTTT.

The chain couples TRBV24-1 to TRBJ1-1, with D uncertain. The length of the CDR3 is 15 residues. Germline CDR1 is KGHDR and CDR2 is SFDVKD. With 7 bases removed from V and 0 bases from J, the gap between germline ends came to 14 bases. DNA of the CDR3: TGTGCCACCAGGGCATCCGGGTCGGTGAACACTGAAGCTTTCTTT. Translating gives CATRASGSVNTEAFF.

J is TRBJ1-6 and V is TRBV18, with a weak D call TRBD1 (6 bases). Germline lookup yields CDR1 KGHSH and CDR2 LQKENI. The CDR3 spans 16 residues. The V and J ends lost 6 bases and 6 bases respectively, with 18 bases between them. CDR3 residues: CASSTHPGTSNSPLHF. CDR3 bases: TGTGCCAGCTCCACACATCCTGGGACATCTAATTCACCCCTCCACTTT.

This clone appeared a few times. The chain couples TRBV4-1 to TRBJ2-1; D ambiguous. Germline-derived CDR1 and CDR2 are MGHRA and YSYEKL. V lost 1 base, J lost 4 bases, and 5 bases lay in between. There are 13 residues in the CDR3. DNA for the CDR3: TGCGCCAGCAGCCAAGCTCTATACAATGAGCAGTTCTTC. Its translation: CASSQALYNEQFF.

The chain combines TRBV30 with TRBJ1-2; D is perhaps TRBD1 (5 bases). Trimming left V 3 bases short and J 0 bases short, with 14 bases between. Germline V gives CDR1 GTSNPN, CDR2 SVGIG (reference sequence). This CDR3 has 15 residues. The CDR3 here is CAWRAGPGANYGYTF. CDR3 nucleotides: TGTGCCTGGAGGGCAGGGCCGGGAGCTAACTATGGCTACACCTTC.

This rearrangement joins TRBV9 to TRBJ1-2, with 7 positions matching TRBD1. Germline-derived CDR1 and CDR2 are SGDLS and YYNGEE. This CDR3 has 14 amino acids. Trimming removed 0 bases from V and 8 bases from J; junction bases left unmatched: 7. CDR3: CASSVAQGERGYTF. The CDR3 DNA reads TGTGCCAGCAGCGTAGCTCAGGGGGAGAGAGGCTACACCTTC.

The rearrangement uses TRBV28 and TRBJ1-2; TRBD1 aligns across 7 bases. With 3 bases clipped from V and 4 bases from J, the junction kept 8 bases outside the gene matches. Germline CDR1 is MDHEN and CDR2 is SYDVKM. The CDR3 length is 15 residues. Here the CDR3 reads CASSFPTGPVYGYTF. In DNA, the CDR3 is TGTGCCAGCAGTTTTCCGACAGGGCCGGTCTATGGCTACACCTTC.

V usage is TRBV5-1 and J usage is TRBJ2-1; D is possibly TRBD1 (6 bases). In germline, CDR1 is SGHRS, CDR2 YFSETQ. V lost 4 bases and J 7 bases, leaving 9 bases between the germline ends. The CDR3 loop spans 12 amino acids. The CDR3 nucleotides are TGCGCCAGCAGCGAGGACAGTAATGAGCAGTTCTTC. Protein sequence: CASSEDSNEQFF.